This T cell receptor (beta chain) came from a study of T cells in tumors after PD-1 blockade (dated by TCRdb to between 2018 and 2020). For context, the study as a whole: Patients were excluded if they had prior checkpoint blockade, use of systemic immunosuppressants, or recent radiotherapy or other anti-cancer therapy within 4 weeks. Paired single-cell RNA and TCR sequencing was performed on site-matched tumors from BCC or SCC patients before and after anti-PD-1 therapy. On average, peripheral blood samples yielded some 40,000 unique clonotypes and 110,000 or so TCR templates (range about 21,000-260,000). Patients were treated with either pembrolizumab 200 mg every 3 weeks or cemiplimab 350 mg every 2 weeks. Bulk TCR sequencing was performed on roughly eleven peripheral blood samples from a handful of patients to compare blood and tumor clonotypes. Some patients also continued taking vismodegib 150 mg daily during anti-PD-1 treatment. RECIST version 1.1 was the standard used to evaluate clinical response. The paper as a whole reports these results and caveats: About 37% of tumor TCR clonotypes were detected in blood, and some novel exhausted tumor clones were observed in pre-treatment blood, which was taken as suggesting peripheral recruitment. Where the novel T cell clones came from was not determined, and possible sources could include lymphoid organs or rare unexpanded clones inside the tumor or in the tumor periphery.

A note on this clone: There is no known antigen for this receptor. No clone much larger than this one lies a single base away; base qualities are absent.

CDR1 and CDR2, per the germline V gene, are SNHLY and FYNNEI. The CDR3 covers 16 residues, taking in both the cysteine and the phenylalanine. The read is trimmed to its CDR3 DNA, 48 bases read in frame from base 1. Clipping removes 6 bases from V and 0 bases from J, with 7 as the unmatched junction base count. The immunoSEQ platform was used to carry out deep TCRbeta sequencing. The original methods were these. For further analysis, only productive rearrangements were exported from the immunoSEQ Analyzer. T cell phenotypes were assigned to bulk TCRbeta clonotypes by matching the clonotypes to single-cell RNA+TCR-seq clones with the same TCRbeta sequence. Using bulk TCR sequencing data, clone enrichment in tumor was calculated by dividing a clone's tumor frequency by the same clone's PBMC frequency. GLIPH was used to sort TCRs into specificity groups, which are clusters of distinct TCRs that likely recognize common antigens through shared CDR3 motifs. TCRdb retrieved this table from immuneACCESS and kept in-frame rearrangements only. Not all clones are present; in checked studies, unresolved V genes account for under half, and no reason is known for the remainder. That table gives V, J and clone size, and the DNA gave D and trimming. The sample includes around 35,000 clones, with 73% observed a single time. Clones ranked in the top ten supply under 50% of the sample.

According to the study, the label for this sample's time point signals: after anti-PD-1 therapy. For bulk TCRbeta sequencing, genomic DNA was extracted from tumor biopsies or peripheral blood, and input amounts ranged from about 600 ng to 6,004 ng. Every patient was a poor candidate for surgical resection and had histologically proven advanced or metastatic basal or squamous cell carcinoma. Of the 11 to 12 patients making up the basal cell carcinoma cohort, roughly eight underwent bulk tumor TCR sequencing. The TCR was taken from a human donor with basal cell carcinoma. This chain joins TRBV2 to TRBJ2-1; 8 bases in between match TRBD1. The sequencing used PBMCs, collected after anti-PD-1 treatment. CDR3 protein: CASRPGQGSSYNEQFF. In nucleotide form, the sequence is TGTGCCAGCAGACCCGGACAGGGTAGCTCCTACAATGAGCAGTTCTTC. Here the CDR3 is joined to the reference TRBV2 and TRBJ2-1 genes, and the full variable domain is: EPEVTQTPSHQVTQMGQEVILRCVPISNHLYFYWYRQILGQKVEFLVSFYNNEISEKSEIFDDQFSVERPDGSNFTLKIRSTKLEDSAMYFCASRPGQGSSYNEQFFGPGTRLTVL.